The 22 T cell receptor beta chains given below trace back to one sample, sequenced in a study of T cells and Merkel cell carcinoma outcomes. TCRdb's copy holds only in-frame clones and misses some; the assay was immunoSEQ multiplex PCR. Of about 510 clones in the sample, 87% are singletons; the top ten hold just under 7.5%. Sequences were obtained from tumor tissue from Merkel cell carcinoma. Receptors were obtained from a human donor with Merkel cell carcinoma.

This clone has only one observation. This rearrangement joins TRBV5-5 to TRBJ2-5; D remains unclear. From germline, CDR1 is SGHKS and CDR2 YYEKEE (reference sequence). Trimming shortened V by 3 bases and J by 0 bases, and 12 bases separated the two germline ends. The CDR3 covers 15 residues. In DNA form, the CDR3 reads TGTGCCAGCAGCTATAGGACGGCCTACCAAGAGACCCAGTACTTC. It specifies CASSYRTAYQETQYF.

The genes are TRBV7-6 and TRBJ1-2; D is unclear. The CDR3 spans 15 residues. The V gene lost 4 bases and the J gene lost 4 bases, with 16 bases spanning the gap. Germline CDR1 is SGHVS and CDR2 is FNYEAQ. In nucleotides, the CDR3 is TGTGCCAGCAGCTCACAATCTCGAAAGACCTATGGCTACACCTTC. Translating gives CASSSQSRKTYGYTF. Filled out from reference TRBV7-6 and TRBJ1-2, the complete variable domain reads GAGVSQSPRYKVTKRGQDVALRCDPISGHVSLYWYRQALGQGPEFLTYFNYEAQQDKSGLPNDRFSAERPEGSISTLTIQRTEQRDSAMYRCASSSQSRKTYGYTFGSGTRLTVV.

The CDR3 bases are TGTGCCAGCAGCTACCCCGATCCAGATACGCAGTATTTT. Its translation is CASSYPDPDTQYF. This rearrangement joins TRBV7-9 to TRBJ2-3; D remains ambiguous. Germline loops: CDR1 SEHNR, CDR2 FQNEAQ (reference sequence). The CDR3 extends over 13 amino acids. The V end was cut by 4 bases, the J end by 4 bases, with 9 bases between.

The chain links TRBV5-1 to TRBJ2-4, with D unclear. Germline V gene sequence: CDR1 SGHRS, CDR2 YFSETQ. The CDR3 has 14 amino acids. V lost 0 bases and J 6 bases, leaving 10 bases between the germline ends. The CDR3 protein is CASSLGIIGNIQYF. The CDR3 DNA follows: TGCGCCAGCAGCTTGGGAATCATTGGAAACATTCAGTACTTC.

The chain has TRBV18 and TRBJ2-5; 7 nucleotides agree with TRBD1. Germline V gene lookup returns CDR1 KGHSH and CDR2 LQKENI. Unmatched junction bases numbered 0, after V lost 3 bases and J lost 5 bases. The CDR3 covers 12 residues. CDR3: CASSPRGETQYF. The CDR3 DNA reads as TGTGCCAGCTCACCCAGGGGGGAGACCCAGTACTTC.

On this clone: A read error may account for a junction end that differs from germline. The J gene is TRBJ2-1, the V gene TRBV7-8, with TRBD1 matching over 7 bases. CDR3 length: 12 amino acids. CDR1 and CDR2 from the germline V gene are SGHVS and FQNEAQ. DNA for the CDR3: TGTACCAGCAGCACGGGGACAGAAGAACAGTTCTTC. It translates to CTSSTGTEEQFF.

The J gene is TRBJ1-1, the V gene TRBV7-9; D call uncertain. Trimming pared 4 bases from V and 7 bases from J, leaving 7 bases between. Germline loops: CDR1 SEHNR, CDR2 FQNEAQ (reference sequence). This CDR3 has 11 amino acids. CDR3 residues: CASSSSVEAFF. The CDR3 region has the DNA TGTGCCAGCAGCTCGTCGGTTGAAGCTTTCTTT.

The CDR3, as DNA: TGTGCCAGCAGTGTAGAGGGTTGGGATCAGCCCCAGCATTTT. It translates to CASSVEGWDQPQHF. This chain connects TRBV6-1 to TRBJ1-5; no firm D call. Between the trimmed V and J ends, which lost 4 bases and 5 bases, there was a span of 12 bases. In germline, CDR1 is MNHNS, CDR2 SASEGT. This CDR3 spans 14 amino acids.

The chain employs TRBV27 and TRBJ1-2, with D hard to call. The CDR3 loop spans 14 amino acids. V shed 4 bases and J shed 2 bases, with 11 bases lying between them. Looked up from germline, CDR1 is MNHEY and CDR2 is SMNVEV (reference sequence). In DNA, the CDR3 is TGTGCCAGCAGTTCGTCGACACGCAACTATGGCTACACCTTC. As protein: CASSSSTRNYGYTF.

This clone turned up a few times. This chain connects TRBV5-6 to TRBJ1-5, with D tentatively TRBD1 (5 bases). CDR1 and CDR2 from the germline V gene are SGHDT and YYEEEE. CDR3 length: 15 amino acids. The V gene lost 3 bases and the J gene lost 7 bases, with 17 bases spanning the gap. The CDR3 reads CASSWSRGAGQPQHF. The CDR3 DNA follows: TGTGCCAGCAGCTGGAGTAGGGGCGCAGGACAGCCCCAGCATTTT.

The rearrangement uses TRBV6-5 and TRBJ2-2; the match to TRBD2 covers 11 bases. V shed 4 bases and J 1 base; nucleotides not matched to a gene: 2. This CDR3 is 16 amino acids long. Germline V gene lookup returns CDR1 MNHEY and CDR2 SVGAGI. In DNA, the CDR3 is TGTGCCAGCAGTTGGGGACTAGCGGTGAACACCGGGGAGCTGTTTTTT. Translated: CASSWGLAVNTGELFF.

V is TRBV6-1 and J is TRBJ1-5; D remains ambiguous. This CDR3 has 13 residues. Trimming removed 5 bases at V and 7 bases at J, with 12 bases between. CDR1 and CDR2 (germline): MNHNS, SASEGT. CDR3 loop: CASSREFGQPQHF. CDR3 DNA: TGTGCCAGCAGTCGGGAGTTCGGGCAGCCCCAGCATTTT.

The genes are TRBV11-2 and TRBJ2-2; 9 nucleotides agree with TRBD2. After removal of 3 bases from V and 6 bases from J, the junction contained 8 bases not matched to a gene. The germline V gene encodes CDR1 SGHAT and CDR2 FQNNGV. The CDR3 has 16 residues. This CDR3 is CASSFSFGTSPGELFF. The CDR3 coding sequence is TGTGCCAGCAGCTTCTCATTCGGGACTAGCCCCGGGGAGCTGTTTTTT.

V is TRBV28 and J is TRBJ1-4; TRBD1 might be the D (6 bases). This CDR3 contains 16 residues. The V end lost 2 bases, the J end lost 1 base, and 11 bases lay between the germline ends. Germline CDR1 and CDR2: MDHEN and SYDVKM. The CDR3 DNA reads TGTGCCAGCAGTTTAAGGGGGTCTGGAACTAATGAAAAACTGTTTTTT. This sequence encodes CASSLRGSGTNEKLFF.

The rearrangement links TRBV9 to TRBJ2-4, with D possibly TRBD2 on 6 matching bases. The germline V and J ends were trimmed by 2 bases and 2 bases, with 23 bases remaining between them. Germline CDR1 and CDR2: SGDLS and YYNGEE. The CDR3 is 19 residues long. The CDR3 coding sequence is TGTGCCAGCAGCGTGGGGACTCGACAGACGCACGGGTCCAAAAACATTCAGTACTTC. Its translation: CASSVGTRQTHGSKNIQYF. Complete variable domain (other parts from reference TRBV9 and TRBJ2-4): DSGVTQTPKHLITATGQRVTLRCSPRSGDLSVYWYQQSLDQGLQFLIQYYNGEERAKGNILERFSAQQFPDLHSELNLSSLELGDSALYFCASSVGTRQTHGSKNIQYFGAGTRLSVL.

The table lists this clone with a count of one. V gene TRBV4-2 combines with J gene TRBJ2-2; D unclear. Germline assignment: CDR1 LGHNA and CDR2 YNFKEQ. V dropped 1 base and J dropped 8 bases, with 5 bases sitting between them. There are 12 residues in the CDR3. The CDR3 is CASSQVSGELFF. In DNA form, the CDR3 reads TGTGCCAGCAGCCAAGTTTCTGGGGAGCTGTTTTTT.

V usage is TRBV6-6 and J usage is TRBJ2-1; D not certain. Germline values: CDR1 MNHNY, CDR2 SVGAGI (reference sequence). V shed 6 bases and J shed 1 base, with 10 bases lying between them. This CDR3 contains 14 residues. Here the CDR3 DNA reads TGTGCCAGCAGGATGGCCTCGTCCTACAATGAGCAGTTCTTC. This codes for CASRMASSYNEQFF.

The chain carries TRBV5-1 and TRBJ2-1, with 12 bases matching TRBD2. V dropped 2 bases and J dropped 7; count of bases not matched to a gene: 4. This CDR3 is 15 amino acids long. The germline V gene encodes CDR1 SGHRS and CDR2 YFSETQ. CDR3: CASSFRLAGVNEQFF. CDR3 nucleotide sequence: TGCGCCAGCAGCTTTCGACTAGCGGGAGTTAATGAGCAGTTCTTC.

The chain has TRBV9 and TRBJ2-2; D unclear. CDR3 length: 14 amino acids. Germline lookup yields CDR1 SGDLS and CDR2 YYNGEE. The V and J ends lost 1 base and 8 bases respectively, with 12 bases between them. This chain's CDR3 is CASSVSSVHGELFF. CDR3 nucleotides: TGTGCCAGCAGCGTATCCAGCGTCCATGGGGAGCTGTTTTTT.

The J gene is TRBJ2-7, the V gene TRBV7-9; either TRBD1 or TRBD2 may supply D (7 bases each). V lost 4 bases and J lost 2, with 15 bases in between. Per germline, CDR1 SEHNR and CDR2 FQNEAQ (reference sequence). The CDR3 totals 15 residues. In DNA, the CDR3 is TGTGCCAGCAGCTGGGGAGGGACAGACGCCTACGAGCAGTACTTC. It specifies CASSWGGTDAYEQYF.

The chain recombines TRBV7-8 with TRBJ1-2; D is possibly TRBD1 (5 bases). Between the trimmed V and J ends, which lost 0 bases and 6 bases, there was a span of 14 bases. The length of the CDR3 is 15 residues. CDR1 is SGHVS and CDR2 is FQNEAQ in the germline V gene. The CDR3: CASSLAAAGLDGYTF. Here the CDR3 DNA reads TGTGCCAGCAGCTTAGCCGCAGCGGGGCTGGATGGCTACACCTTC. Full variable domain (rest looked up from reference TRBV7-8 and TRBJ1-2): GAGVSQSPRYKVAKRGQDVALRCDPISGHVSLFWYQQALGQGPEFLTYFQNEAQLDKSGLPSDRFFAERPEGSVSTLKIQRTQQEDSAVYLCASSLAAAGLDGYTFGSGTRLTVV.

A note on this clone: Compared with germline, one end of the junction differs, possibly owing to a read error. The chain links TRBV5-1 to TRBJ2-1; D is perhaps TRBD1 (6 bases). The germline gives CDR1 SGHRS, CDR2 YFSETQ. This CDR3 comprises 13 residues. The CDR3 nucleotides are TGCGCCAGCAGTTTGGACAGTTACAATGAGCAGTTCTTC. This encodes CASSLDSYNEQFF. Complete variable domain (other parts from reference TRBV5-1 and TRBJ2-1): KAGVTQTPRYLIKTRGQQVTLSCSPISGHRSVSWYQQTPGQGLQFLFEYFSETQRNKGNFPGRFSGRQFSNSRSEMNVSTLELGDSALYLCASSLDSYNEQFFGPGTRLTVL.